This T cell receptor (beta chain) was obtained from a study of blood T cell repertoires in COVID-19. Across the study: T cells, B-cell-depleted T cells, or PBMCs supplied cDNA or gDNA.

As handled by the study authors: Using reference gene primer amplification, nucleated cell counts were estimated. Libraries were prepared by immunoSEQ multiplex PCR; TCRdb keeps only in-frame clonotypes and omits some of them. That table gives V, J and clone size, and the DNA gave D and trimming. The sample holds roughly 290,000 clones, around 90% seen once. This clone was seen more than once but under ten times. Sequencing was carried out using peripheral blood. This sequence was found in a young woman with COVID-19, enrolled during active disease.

The CDR3 DNA reads as TGTGCCAGCACGAAAAGGGGTGAAGCTTTCTTT. Translated: CASTKRGEAFF. The gene calls are TRBV12-3 or TRBV12-4 and TRBJ1-1, with a weak D call TRBD1 (5 bases). The CDR3 consists of 11 residues. The V and J ends lost 7 bases and 7 bases respectively, with 10 bases between them.